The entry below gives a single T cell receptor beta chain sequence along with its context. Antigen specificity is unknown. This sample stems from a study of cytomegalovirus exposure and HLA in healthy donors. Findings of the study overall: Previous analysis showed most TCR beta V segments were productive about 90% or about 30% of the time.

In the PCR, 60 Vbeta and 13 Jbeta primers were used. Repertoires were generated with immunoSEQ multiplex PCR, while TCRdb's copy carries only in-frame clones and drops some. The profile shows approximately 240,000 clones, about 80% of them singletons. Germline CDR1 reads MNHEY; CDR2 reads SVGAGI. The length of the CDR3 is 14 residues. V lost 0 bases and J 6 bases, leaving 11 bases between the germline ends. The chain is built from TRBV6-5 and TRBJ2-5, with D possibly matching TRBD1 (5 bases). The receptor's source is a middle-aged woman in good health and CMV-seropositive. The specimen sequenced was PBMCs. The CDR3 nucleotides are TGTGCCAGCAGTTACTCGTTCAGGGAACAGACCCAGTACTTC. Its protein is CASSYSFREQTQYF.